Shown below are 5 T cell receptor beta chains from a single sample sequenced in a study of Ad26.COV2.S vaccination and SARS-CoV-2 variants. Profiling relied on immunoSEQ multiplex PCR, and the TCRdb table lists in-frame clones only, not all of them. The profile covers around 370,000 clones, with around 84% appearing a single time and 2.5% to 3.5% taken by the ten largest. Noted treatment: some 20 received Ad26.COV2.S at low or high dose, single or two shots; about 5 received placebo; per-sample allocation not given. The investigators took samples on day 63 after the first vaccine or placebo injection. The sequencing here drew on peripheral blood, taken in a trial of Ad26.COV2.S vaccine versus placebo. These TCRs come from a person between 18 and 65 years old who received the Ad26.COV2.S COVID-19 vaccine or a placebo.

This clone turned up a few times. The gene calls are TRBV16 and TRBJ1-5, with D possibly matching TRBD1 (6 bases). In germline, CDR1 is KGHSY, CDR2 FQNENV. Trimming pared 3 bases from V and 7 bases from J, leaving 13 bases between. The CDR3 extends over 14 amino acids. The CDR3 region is CASSQNHRAQPQHF. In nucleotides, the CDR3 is TGTGCCAGCAGCCAGAACCACAGGGCCCAGCCCCAGCATTTT.

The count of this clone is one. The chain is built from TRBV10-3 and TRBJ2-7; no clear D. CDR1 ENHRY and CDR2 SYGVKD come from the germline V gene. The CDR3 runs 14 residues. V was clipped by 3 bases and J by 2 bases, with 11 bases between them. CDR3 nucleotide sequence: TGTGCCATCAGTGAAAGAGGCACCGCCTACGAGCAGTACTTC. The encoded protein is CAISERGTAYEQYF.

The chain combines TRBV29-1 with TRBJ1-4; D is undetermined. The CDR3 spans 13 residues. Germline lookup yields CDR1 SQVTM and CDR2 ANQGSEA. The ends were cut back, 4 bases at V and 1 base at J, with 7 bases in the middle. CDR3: CSVGLLTNEKLFF. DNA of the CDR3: TGCAGCGTTGGACTTTTAACTAATGAAAAACTGTTTTTT.

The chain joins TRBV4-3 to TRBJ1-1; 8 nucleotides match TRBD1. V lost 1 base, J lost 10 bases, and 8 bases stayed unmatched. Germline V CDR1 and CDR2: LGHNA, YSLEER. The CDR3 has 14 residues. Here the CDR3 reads CASSQGTGQGGAFF. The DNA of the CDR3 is TGCGCCAGCAGCCAAGGGACAGGGCAGGGTGGAGCTTTCTTT.

CDR3 sequence (DNA): TGTGCCAGTAGTAGGCCGGGACTAGCGGGAACCGGGGAGCTGTTTTTT. Translation: CASSRPGLAGTGELFF. The chain links TRBV19 to TRBJ2-2, with TRBD2 matching over 13 bases. The V gene end was trimmed by 4 bases and the J gene end by 5 bases; junction bases not matched to a gene: 4. Germline V gene lookup returns CDR1 LNHDA and CDR2 SQIVND (reference sequence). There are 16 residues in the CDR3.